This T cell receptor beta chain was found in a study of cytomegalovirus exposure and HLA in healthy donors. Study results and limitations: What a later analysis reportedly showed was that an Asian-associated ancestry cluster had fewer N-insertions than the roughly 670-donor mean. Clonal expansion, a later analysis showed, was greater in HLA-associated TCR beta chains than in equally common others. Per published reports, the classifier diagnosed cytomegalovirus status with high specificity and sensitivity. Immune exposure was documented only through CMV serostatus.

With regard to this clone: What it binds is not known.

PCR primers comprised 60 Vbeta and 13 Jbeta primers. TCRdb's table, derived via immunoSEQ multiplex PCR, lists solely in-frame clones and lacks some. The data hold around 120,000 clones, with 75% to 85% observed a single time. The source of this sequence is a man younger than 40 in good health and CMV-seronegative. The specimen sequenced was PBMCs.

In DNA, the CDR3 is TGTGCCAGCTCACCAACAGACGACTATGGCTACACCTTC. Translated: CASSPTDDYGYTF. The chain employs TRBV18 and TRBJ1-2; D not resolved. V gave up 2 bases and J gave up 3 bases, with 7 bases separating them. CDR3 length equals 13 residues. Germline values: CDR1 KGHSH, CDR2 LQKENI.